Following are 20 T cell receptor beta chains from one sample sequenced in a study of blood T cell repertoires in COVID-19. The protocol was immunoSEQ multiplex PCR, while the TCRdb copy is restricted to in-frame clones and leaves out a portion. The repertoire holds tens of thousands of clones, with over 80% as singletons. The source material was peripheral blood. The receptors shown here come from a man in his fifties or sixties with active or convalescent COVID-19.

The V and J genes are TRBV7-2 and TRBJ2-5; 8 positions match TRBD2. Germline-derived CDR1 and CDR2 are SGHTA and FQGNSA. V gave up 3 bases and J gave up 7 bases; unmatched junction bases: 13. The CDR3 extends over 16 amino acids. The CDR3 DNA sequence: TGTGCCAGCAGCTTCAGGACCGGGACTAGTTCGGGGACCCAGTACTTC. Its translation is CASSFRTGTSSGTQYF.

V and J are TRBV5-6 and TRBJ1-2, with D perhaps TRBD1 (6 bases). CDR1 and CDR2 from the germline V gene are SGHDT and YYEEEE. This CDR3 is 13 amino acids long. The V and J ends lost 0 bases and 8 bases respectively, with 11 bases between them. This CDR3 reads CASSLDRAGGYTF. DNA of the CDR3: TGTGCCAGCAGCTTGGACAGGGCAGGGGGCTACACCTTC.

CDR3 loop: CASSPRLAGTHEDTQYF. In nucleotides, the CDR3 is TGTGCCAGCTCACCAAGACTAGCGGGGACACACGAGGATACGCAGTATTTT. The genes are TRBV18 and TRBJ2-3; 11 bases fit TRBD2. The CDR3 is 17 amino acids. Per the germline V gene, CDR1 is KGHSH and CDR2 is LQKENI. The V segment lost 2 bases and the J segment 6 bases; nucleotides outside the gene matches: 10.

Here the CDR3 reads CASSPRQGANYGYTF. CDR3 sequence (DNA): TGTGCCAGCAGTCCCAGACAGGGAGCTAACTATGGCTACACCTTC. The chain links TRBV6-5 to TRBJ1-2; 7 bases are a match to TRBD1. The CDR3 has 15 amino acids. V shed 5 bases and J 0 bases; nucleotides not matched to a gene: 6. The germline CDR1 and CDR2 sequences are MNHEY and SVGAGI.

This clone has a handful of counts. The chain joins TRBV7-2 to TRBJ2-7; 9 bases agree with TRBD1. The J segment lost 6 bases and the V segment lost 6 bases, leaving 15 bases of the junction unmatched. The CDR3 covers 16 residues. Germline V gives CDR1 SGHTA, CDR2 FQGNSA. The CDR3 protein is CASSPGQGAWGGEQYF. CDR3 DNA sequence: TGTGCCAGCAGTCCGGGACAGGGAGCCTGGGGGGGCGAGCAGTACTTC.

The chain joins TRBV29-1 to TRBJ1-2; 8 bases map to TRBD1. Germline V gene sequence: CDR1 SQVTM, CDR2 ANQGSEA. V lost 5 bases, J lost 4 bases, and 6 bases stayed unmatched. This CDR3 comprises 13 residues. The CDR3: CSVLPGGAYGYTF. CDR3 coding DNA: TGCAGCGTTCTACCAGGGGGCGCCTATGGCTACACCTTC. Full variable domain (rest looked up from reference TRBV29-1 and TRBJ1-2): SAVISQKPSRDICQRGTSLTIQCQVDSQVTMMFWYRQQPGQSLTLIATANQGSEATYESGFVIDKFPISRPNLTFSTLTVSNMSPEDSSIYLCSVLPGGAYGYTFGSGTRLTVV.

This chain uses TRBV7-2 with TRBJ1-6; 8 nucleotides match TRBD1. The V gene end was trimmed by 3 bases and the J gene end by 10 bases; junction bases not matched to a gene: 5. The germline gives CDR1 SGHTA, CDR2 FQGNSA. The CDR3 sequence is 14 residues long. The CDR3: CASSFGQGGSPLHF. CDR3 DNA sequence: TGTGCCAGCAGCTTTGGACAGGGCGGATCACCCCTCCACTTT.

This clone was seen a single time. The chain is built from TRBV19 and TRBJ2-1; 7 positions match TRBD2. Germline V lookup: CDR1 LNHDA, CDR2 SQIVND (reference sequence). This CDR3 comprises 14 residues. With V trimmed by 3 bases and J by 8 bases, 7 bases remained unmatched. The CDR3 protein is CASSIGGRGDEQFF. The CDR3 DNA follows: TGTGCCAGTAGTATCGGGGGGAGGGGTGATGAGCAGTTCTTC. The variable domain in full, with the rest retrieved from reference TRBV19 and TRBJ2-1, is DGGITQSPKYLFRKEGQNVTLSCEQNLNHDAMYWYRQDPGQGLRLIYYSQIVNDFQKGDIAEGYSVSREKKESFPLTVTSAQKNPTAFYLCASSIGGRGDEQFFGPGTRLTVL.

The CDR3 coding sequence is TGTGCCAGCAGCTCCTCAGATGAAGCTTTCTTT. This translates into CASSSSDEAFF. V gene TRBV7-9 combines with J gene TRBJ1-1, with unresolved D. The CDR3 totals 11 residues. The germline V gene encodes CDR1 SEHNR and CDR2 FQNEAQ (reference sequence). Deletions cut 4 bases from V and 7 bases from J, with 7 bases between.

This sequence joins TRBV19 and TRBJ2-7; 13 bases align to TRBD2. The CDR3 length is 13 residues. The junction had 1 base not matched to a gene; V was cut back by 4 bases and J by 7 bases. Germline lookup yields CDR1 LNHDA and CDR2 SQIVND (reference sequence). As DNA, the CDR3 is TGTGCCAGTAGTACGACTAGCGGGGGGGAGCAGTACTTC. Translated, it gives CASSTTSGGEQYF.

This clone has only a few counts. This chain connects TRBV3-1 (or the pseudogene TRBV3-2) to TRBJ2-2; 11 nucleotides match TRBD2. Per germline, CDR1 LGHDT and CDR2 YNNKEL (reference sequence). The CDR3 spans 15 residues. J lost 5 bases, V lost 4 bases, and 3 bases had no gene match. The CDR3 nucleotides are TGTGCCAGCAGCCGTCGACTAGCGGGGACCGGGGAGCTGTTTTTT. The encoded protein is CASSRRLAGTGELFF.

The rearrangement joins TRBV7-2 to TRBJ1-5, with 7 bases lining up with TRBD1. This CDR3 has 16 amino acids. Per the germline V gene, CDR1 is SGHTA and CDR2 is FQGNSA. Trimming took 5 bases from V and 1 from J; bases not matched to a gene: 8. CDR3 bases: TGTGCCAGCAGCCTCCAGCCGGACAGGAGCAATCAGCCCCAGCATTTT. This gives the protein CASSLQPDRSNQPQHF.

The V call is TRBV5-4, the J call TRBJ2-5; 7 bases agree with TRBD2. Germline V gene data show CDR1 as SGHNT and CDR2 as YYREEE (reference sequence). The V segment lost 0 bases and the J segment 1 base; nucleotides outside the gene matches: 0. CDR3 size: 14 residues. The CDR3 DNA reads TGTGCCAGCAGCTTGGAGCGGGGCCAAGAGACCCAGTACTTC. Encoded protein: CASSLERGQETQYF.

The J gene is TRBJ2-5, the V gene TRBV4-2; D remains unclear. Germline V gene data show CDR1 as LGHNA and CDR2 as YNFKEQ. CDR3 length equals 15 residues. Trimming took 0 bases from V and 9 from J, leaving 17 bases between them. The CDR3 DNA reads TGTGCCAGCAGCCAAGATGGTGGCGGCCCAAGCCCCCAGTACTTC. Amino acid sequence: CASSQDGGGPSPQYF.

This sequence joins TRBV12-3 or TRBV12-4 and TRBJ1-2; the D gene is possibly TRBD1 (6 bases). The CDR3 contains 12 residues. Between the trimmed V and J ends, which lost 4 bases and 8 bases, there was a span of 11 bases. CDR3 nucleotides: TGTGCCAGCAGTTATCAGGGGCGCGGCTACACCTTC. Translating gives CASSYQGRGYTF.

The chain uses TRBV6-5 and TRBJ2-7, with D possibly matching TRBD1 (6 bases). V was pared by 6 bases and J by 3 bases, with 15 bases between. Germline assignment: CDR1 MNHEY and CDR2 SVGAGI. The CDR3 spans 14 residues. The CDR3 reads CASSLTGTNYEQYF. CDR3 coding DNA: TGTGCCAGCAGCCTCACAGGGACCAACTACGAGCAGTACTTC.

The DNA for the CDR3 is TGTGCCAGCAGCCCCCGGACAGGCTATGGCTACACCTTC. Its translation is CASSPRTGYGYTF. This chain joins TRBV14 and TRBJ1-2, with TRBD1 identical over 7 bases. Germline CDR1 reads SGHDN; CDR2 reads FVKESK. There are 13 residues in the CDR3. V shed 4 bases, J shed 4 bases, and the junction held 3 bases outside the gene matches.

V and J are TRBV19 and TRBJ2-7; tentative D call: TRBD2 (6 bases). Trimming left V 5 bases short and J 2 bases short, with 16 bases between. The CDR3 is 15 amino acids. Germline CDR1 is LNHDA and CDR2 is SQIVND (reference sequence). As DNA, the CDR3 is TGTGCCAGTAGTGTCGACCCCGGGGGTACCTACGAGCAGTACTTC. Amino acids: CASSVDPGGTYEQYF.

The chain carries TRBV7-2 and TRBJ2-3, with TRBD1 matching over 9 bases. After removal of 5 bases from V and 2 bases from J, the junction contained 8 bases not matched to a gene. Per germline, CDR1 SGHTA and CDR2 FQGNSA. CDR3 length: 16 residues. The chain's CDR3 is CASSLRGQGYTDTQYF. The CDR3 DNA reads TGTGCCAGCAGCCTCAGGGGACAGGGCTACACAGATACGCAGTATTTT.

The V call is TRBV18, the J call TRBJ1-3, with a tentative D call TRBD1 (5 bases). CDR3 length: 13 residues. Germline V gene lookup returns CDR1 KGHSH and CDR2 LQKENI. V was shortened by 3 bases and J by 8 bases, with 11 bases between the two germline ends. The CDR3 bases are TGTGCCAGCTCACCGCAGGGAACGGACACCATATATTTT. Amino acid sequence: CASSPQGTDTIYF.